Listed here is a single TCR beta chain. Its specificity is unknown. Recently diagnosed hyperthyroidism of less than 2 months' duration affected patients aged 18 to 65. PBMCs were obtained from approximately 9.2 ml fresh peripheral blood. This entry comes from a study of T cells in Graves' hyperthyroidism and ophthalmopathy. The J segment lost 3 bases and the V segment lost 4 bases, leaving 6 bases of the junction unmatched. The germline V gene has CDR1 LNHDA and CDR2 SQIVND (reference sequence). The CDR3 runs 16 residues. TCR beta CDR3 region amplification was performed from RNA transcripts. HTBI primers drove first-round RT-PCR of the TCR CDR3. Using its own MiXCR run on the multiplex PCR reads, TCRdb lists one record per CDR3 protein. The repertoire holds roughly 500,000 distinct CDR3 sequences, with around 14% as singletons. Findings of the study overall: Clonotypes that were expanded in thyroid above 0.001 mostly appeared in blood too. The model predicted ophthalmopathy a median around six months before onset.

This TCR came from a woman aged 25 to 45 with Graves' hyperthyroidism that later progressed to Graves' ophthalmopathy. J is TRBJ2-2 and V is TRBV19; 9 bases map to TRBD1. Sequenced: blood. In nucleotides, the CDR3 is TGTGCCAGTAGTAGGTACAGGGGGCGCGACACCGGGGAGCTGTTTTTT. Amino acids: CASSRYRGRDTGELFF. Looking up the rest from reference TRBV19 and TRBJ2-2 gives the full variable domain: DGGITQSPKYLFRKEGQNVTLSCEQNLNHDAMYWYRQDPGQGLRLIYYSQIVNDFQKGDIAEGYSVSREKKESFPLTVTSAQKNPTAFYLCASSRYRGRDTGELFFGEGSRLTVL.